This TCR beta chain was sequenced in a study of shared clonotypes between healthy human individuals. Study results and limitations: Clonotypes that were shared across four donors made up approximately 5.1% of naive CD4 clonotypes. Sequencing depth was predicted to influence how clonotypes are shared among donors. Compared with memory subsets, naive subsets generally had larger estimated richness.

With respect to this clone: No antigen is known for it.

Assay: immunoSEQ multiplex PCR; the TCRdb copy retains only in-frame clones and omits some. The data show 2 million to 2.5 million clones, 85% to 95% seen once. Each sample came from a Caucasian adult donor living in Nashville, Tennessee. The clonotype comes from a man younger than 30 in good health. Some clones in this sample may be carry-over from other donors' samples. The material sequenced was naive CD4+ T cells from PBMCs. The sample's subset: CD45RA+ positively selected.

The CDR3 DNA reads TGTGCCAGCAGCTTACGACAGGGGGCAACTCAGACCCAGTACTTC. It is translated as CASSLRQGATQTQYF. V and J are TRBV7-3 and TRBJ2-5, with TRBD1 matching over 10 bases. The germline gives CDR1 SGHTA, CDR2 FQGTGA. The CDR3 consists of 15 residues. J was trimmed by 6 bases and V by 2 bases; bases with no gene match: 6.